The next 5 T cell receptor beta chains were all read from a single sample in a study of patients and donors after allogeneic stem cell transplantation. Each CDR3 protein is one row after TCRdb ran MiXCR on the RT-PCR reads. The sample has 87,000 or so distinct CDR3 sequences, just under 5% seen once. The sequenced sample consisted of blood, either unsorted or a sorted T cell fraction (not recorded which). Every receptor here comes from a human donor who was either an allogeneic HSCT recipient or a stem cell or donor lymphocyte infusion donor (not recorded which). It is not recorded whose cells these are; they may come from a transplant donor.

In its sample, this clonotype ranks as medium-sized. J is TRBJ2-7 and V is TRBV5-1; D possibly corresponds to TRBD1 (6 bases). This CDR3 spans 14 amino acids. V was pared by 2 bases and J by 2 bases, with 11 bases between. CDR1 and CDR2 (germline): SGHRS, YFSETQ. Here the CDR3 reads CASSFDGQTYEQYF. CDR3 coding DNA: TGCGCCAGCAGCTTCGATGGACAGACCTACGAGCAGTACTTC.

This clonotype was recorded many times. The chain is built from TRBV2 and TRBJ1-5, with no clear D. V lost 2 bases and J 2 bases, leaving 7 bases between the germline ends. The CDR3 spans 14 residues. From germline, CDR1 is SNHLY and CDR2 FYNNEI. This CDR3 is CASSEYRGNQPQHF. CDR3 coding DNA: TGTGCCAGCAGTGAATATAGGGGCAATCAGCCCCAGCATTTT.

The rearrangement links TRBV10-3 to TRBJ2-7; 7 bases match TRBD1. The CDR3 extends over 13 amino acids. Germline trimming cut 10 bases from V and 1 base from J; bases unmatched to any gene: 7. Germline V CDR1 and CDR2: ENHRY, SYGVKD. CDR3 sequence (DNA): TGTGCCAGCCGGGACAGACTTTCCTACGAGCAGTACTTC. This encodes CASRDRLSYEQYF.

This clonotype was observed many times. The DNA for the CDR3 is TGTGCCAGCAGCCCCGTGGCGGGCTACGAGACCCAGTACTTC. Translated: CASSPVAGYETQYF. This chain uses TRBV11-2 with TRBJ2-5; tentatively, D is TRBD2 (5 bases). The CDR3 consists of 14 residues. The V and J ends lost 5 bases and 5 bases respectively, with 15 bases between them. Looked up from germline, CDR1 is SGHAT and CDR2 is FQNNGV.

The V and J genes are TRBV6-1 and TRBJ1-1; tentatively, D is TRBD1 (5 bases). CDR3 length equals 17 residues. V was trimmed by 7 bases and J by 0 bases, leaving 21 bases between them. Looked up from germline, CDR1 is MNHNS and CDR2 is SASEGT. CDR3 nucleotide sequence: TGTGCCAGCACTCGAGCCCGGGACTTCCAACTGAACACTGAAGCTTTCTTT. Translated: CASTRARDFQLNTEAFF.